The 18 T cell receptor beta chains below come from one sample, sequenced in a study of T cell repertoires in cytomegalovirus infection. Their specific antigens are unknown. Via MiXCR, TCRdb re-called the reads, giving one row per CDR3 protein. The table lists fewer than 850,000 distinct CDR3 sequences, about 28% of them singletons. The sequences come from cultured CD8+ T cells from PBMCs, collected from culture after CMV antigen stimulation. These receptor sequences come from a human donor in good health (CMV status not recorded). Some clones in this sample may be carry-over from other donors' samples.

The gene calls are TRBV2 and TRBJ2-7, with D unresolved. V gave up 8 bases and J gave up 0 bases, with 14 bases separating them. Looked up from germline, CDR1 is SNHLY and CDR2 is FYNNEI. This CDR3 comprises 14 residues. CDR3 sequence reads: CASSQIPFSYEQYF. In DNA, the CDR3 is TGTGCCAGCTCTCAAATACCGTTCTCCTACGAGCAGTACTTC.

This clonotype was counted only a few times. This sequence joins TRBV5-1 and TRBJ1-2; possible D gene TRBD1, 6 bases. The CDR3 is 14 amino acids. Per germline, CDR1 SGHRS and CDR2 YFSETQ. The V gene lost 4 bases and the J gene lost 8 bases, with 18 bases spanning the gap. The CDR3 here is CASSQGGLGHGYTF. Written as DNA, the CDR3 is TGCGCCAGCAGCCAAGGGGGACTTGGACACGGCTACACCTTC.

This clonotype was recorded at least ten times. This CDR3 is CASSLEGAATNEKLFF. In DNA form, the CDR3 reads TGTGCCAGCAGCTTAGAGGGCGCTGCAACTAATGAAAAACTGTTTTTT. J is TRBJ1-4 and V is TRBV7-6, with unresolved D. Germline assignment: CDR1 SGHVS and CDR2 FNYEAQ. This CDR3 contains 16 residues. V lost 1 base, J lost 0 bases, and 9 bases lay in between. Complete variable domain (other parts from reference TRBV7-6 and TRBJ1-4): GAGVSQSPRYKVTKRGQDVALRCDPISGHVSLYWYRQALGQGPEFLTYFNYEAQQDKSGLPNDRFSAERPEGSISTLTIQRTEQRDSAMYRCASSLEGAATNEKLFFGSGTQLSVL.

The J gene is TRBJ1-2, the V gene TRBV20-1, with a weak D call TRBD1 (6 bases). V dropped 6 bases and J dropped 8 bases, with 19 bases sitting between them. Germline loops: CDR1 DFQATT, CDR2 SNEGSKA (reference sequence). This CDR3 is 13 amino acids long. This chain's CDR3 is CSADPVQGRGYTF. CDR3 DNA: TGCAGTGCGGACCCCGTTCAGGGGCGCGGCTACACCTTC.

This clonotype came up a few times. J is TRBJ2-4 and V is TRBV6-2 or TRBV6-3, with 10 bases that match TRBD2. Germline assignment: CDR1 MNHEY and CDR2 SVGEGT. After removal of 6 bases from V and 8 bases from J, the junction contained 7 bases not matched to a gene. The CDR3 covers 14 residues. Written as DNA, the CDR3 is TGTGCCAGCAGGCAGCGGGGGGGCTATGACATTCAGTACTTC. Protein sequence: CASRQRGGYDIQYF.

This clonotype was picked up a small number of times. This rearrangement joins TRBV27 to TRBJ1-6, with D maybe TRBD1 (5 bases). Germline V gives CDR1 MNHEY, CDR2 SMNVEV (reference sequence). V gave up 7 bases and J gave up 3 bases, with 13 bases separating them. The CDR3 runs to 15 residues. For the CDR3, the DNA is TGTGCCAGCAAAAGGGGATGGGACTATAATTCACCCCTCCACTTT. The encoded protein is CASKRGWDYNSPLHF.

The chain combines TRBV20-1 with TRBJ2-3, with D possibly called TRBD1 or TRBD2 (5 bases each). V was clipped by 0 bases and J by 2 bases, with 12 bases between them. This CDR3 has 15 residues. Germline CDR1 DFQATT, CDR2 SNEGSKA (reference sequence). The CDR3 DNA reads TGCAGTGCTAGAGACCGGGACGCATACACAGATACGCAGTATTTT. This translates into CSARDRDAYTDTQYF.

The CDR3 bases are TGTGCCAGCAGTGAAGGTCGGGGGCCGGGCACTGAAGCTTTCTTT. Translated: CASSEGRGPGTEAFF. The gene calls are TRBV6-1 and TRBJ1-1, with a weak D call TRBD1 (6 bases). Trimming stripped 1 base from V and 4 bases from J, with 13 bases between. Germline V lookup: CDR1 MNHNS, CDR2 SASEGT. This CDR3 has 15 residues.

The CDR3 nucleotides are TGTGCCACCAGTACCCCCGAGTATAATCAGCCCCAGCATTTT. Translated, it gives CATSTPEYNQPQHF. The rearrangement joins TRBV24-1 to TRBJ1-5; D unclear. Germline-derived CDR1 and CDR2 are KGHDR and SFDVKD. This CDR3 has 14 amino acids. V lost 6 bases and J 4 bases, leaving 12 bases between the germline ends.

The chain carries TRBV7-8 and TRBJ2-7, with D maybe TRBD2 (6 bases). Germline V gives CDR1 SGHVS, CDR2 FQNEAQ. Trimming removed 1 base from V and 6 bases from J, with 16 bases in between. CDR3 size: 15 residues. The CDR3: CASSLEVRLVFEQYV. The CDR3 coding sequence is TGTGCCAGCAGCTTAGAGGTACGACTAGTTTTCGAGCAGTACGTC.

This clonotype has just a few counts. The chain uses TRBV6-1 and TRBJ1-5; TRBD1 agrees at 8 bases. V trimming: 5 bases; J trimming: 4 bases; junction bases outside the gene matches: 13. This CDR3 comprises 17 residues. The germline CDR1 and CDR2 sequences are MNHNS and SASEGT. DNA for the CDR3: TGTGCCAGCAGTTACCTGGGACAGGAATCAAAAAATCAGCCCCAGCATTTT. It codes for CASSYLGQESKNQPQHF.

The V gene is TRBV27, the J gene TRBJ2-5; D possibly corresponds to TRBD2 (6 bases). This CDR3 has 15 residues. The V end was cut by 5 bases, the J end by 2 bases, with 15 bases between. CDR1 is MNHEY, CDR2 SMNVEV, per germline (reference sequence). CDR3 residues: CASSPGLTIQETQYF. The CDR3 DNA sequence: TGTGCCAGCAGTCCAGGACTAACGATACAAGAGACCCAGTACTTC.

The genes are TRBV20-1 and TRBJ2-3; weak D call: TRBD1 (6 bases). The V and J ends lost 0 bases and 4 bases respectively, with 17 bases between them. Germline V gene data show CDR1 as DFQATT and CDR2 as SNEGSKA (reference sequence). This CDR3 contains 16 residues. The CDR3 loop is CSARDSTGIMPDTQYF. CDR3 DNA sequence: TGCAGTGCTAGAGATAGCACAGGGATTATGCCAGATACGCAGTATTTT.

This chain joins TRBV13 and TRBJ1-5; perhaps TRBD1 as D (5 bases). Trimming took off 5 bases at V and 2 bases at J, with 10 bases between the two ends. The CDR3 covers 14 residues. CDR1 and CDR2 from the germline V gene are PRHDT and FYEKMQ (reference sequence). The CDR3 loop is CASSEGDGNQPQHF. The CDR3 coding sequence is TGTGCCAGCAGCGAAGGGGACGGCAATCAGCCCCAGCATTTT.

The genes are TRBV29-1 and TRBJ1-4, with D perhaps matching TRBD1 (5 bases). Germline assignment: CDR1 SQVTM and CDR2 ANQGSEA. The CDR3 is 13 amino acids. The V end was cut by 3 bases, the J end by 7 bases, with 12 bases between. CDR3 in amino acids: CSVDGGWGEKLFF. CDR3 DNA: TGCAGCGTTGATGGGGGATGGGGTGAAAAACTGTTTTTT.

The chain combines TRBV19 with TRBJ1-5, with D unresolved. CDR1 LNHDA and CDR2 SQIVND come from the germline V gene (reference sequence). The CDR3 covers 18 residues. V lost 0 bases, J lost 3 bases, and 18 bases lay in between. The CDR3 loop is CASSIELGDRRTNQPQHF. The CDR3 region has the DNA TGTGCCAGTAGTATAGAGCTTGGCGACCGGCGAACCAATCAGCCCCAGCATTTT.

This clonotype was seen repeatedly, ten times or more. J is TRBJ1-2 and V is TRBV7-9; TRBD1 is a possible D gene (6 bases). Trimming shortened V by 4 bases and J by 5 bases, and 14 bases separated the two germline ends. This CDR3 is built from 14 residues. CDR1 and CDR2 (germline): SEHNR, FQNEAQ (reference sequence). CDR3 residues: CASSSLQGHYGYTF. The CDR3 DNA reads TGTGCCAGCAGCTCATTGCAGGGGCATTATGGCTACACCTTC.

This clonotype was seen a few times. The CDR3 loop reads CASTLGENEQFF. In DNA form, the CDR3 reads TGTGCCAGCACCCTCGGGGAGAATGAGCAGTTCTTC. The chain carries TRBV12-3 or TRBV12-4 and TRBJ2-1; D is possibly TRBD2 (5 bases). This CDR3 is built from 12 residues. Trimming removed 7 bases at V and 7 bases at J, with 11 bases between.